The 30 T cell receptor beta chains in this list originate from one sample, sequenced in a study of blood T cells in healthy people across ages. A second roughly 6 to 11 cycle PCR used barcoded and J-beta primers. TCRdb processed the 5' RACE reads anew with MiXCR; each CDR3 protein has one entry. The table shows 1.5 million to 2 million distinct CDR3 sequences, with roughly two fifths occurring only once. Sequenced input: blood. These receptors were obtained from a human donor in good health.

The rearrangement joins TRBV7-9 to TRBJ1-1; TRBD1 matches 8 bases. Trimming took 3 bases from V and 8 from J; bases not matched to a gene: 8. CDR3 size: 14 residues. Germline V gene sequence: CDR1 SEHNR, CDR2 FQNEAQ (reference sequence). CDR3 sequence (DNA): TGTGCCAGCAGCTTGACCACAGGGGGATCCGAAGCTTTCTTT. This translates into CASSLTTGGSEAFF.

The chain uses TRBV7-2 and TRBJ2-1; tentatively, D is TRBD2 (5 bases). This CDR3 is built from 14 residues. CDR1 and CDR2 (germline): SGHTA, FQGNSA. The ends were cut back, 7 bases at V and 3 bases at J, with 13 bases in the middle. The CDR3 loop reads CASISGLNYNEQFF. CDR3 DNA: TGTGCCAGCATCTCGGGATTAAACTACAATGAGCAGTTCTTC. Looking up the rest from reference TRBV7-2 and TRBJ2-1 gives the full variable domain: GAGVSQSPSNKVTEKGKDVELRCDPISGHTALYWYRQSLGQGLEFLIYFQGNSAPDKSGLPSDRFSAERTGGSVSTLTIQRTQQEDSAVYLCASISGLNYNEQFFGPGTRLTVL.

The genes are TRBV20-1 and TRBJ1-6; D gene uncertain. V lost 1 base and J lost 7, with 8 bases in between. CDR1 is DFQATT and CDR2 is SNEGSKA in the germline V gene (reference sequence). This CDR3 spans 13 amino acids. The CDR3 DNA sequence: TGCAGTGCTAGAGGGGTTCGGAATTCACCCCTCCACTTT. Translating gives CSARGVRNSPLHF.

The V call is TRBV28, the J call TRBJ1-5; D is uncertain. From germline, CDR1 is MDHEN and CDR2 SYDVKM. V gave up 3 bases and J gave up 8 bases, with 11 bases separating them. CDR3 size: 13 residues. The CDR3 nucleotides read TGTGCCAGCAGTTTCAACAGTATGGAGCCCCAGCATTTT. It yields the protein CASSFNSMEPQHF.

The DNA of the CDR3 is TGCGCCAGCAGCCTAGCCGGGACTAGCGGGGACCAAGAGACCCAGTACTTC. Its translation: CASSLAGTSGDQETQYF. The chain recombines TRBV5-1 with TRBJ2-4; TRBD2 matches 13 bases. The J call is in doubt because the DNA end fits TRBJ2-5 better. The CDR3 is made up of 17 amino acids. CDR1 is SGHRS, CDR2 YFSETQ, per germline.

The chain is built from TRBV11-2 and TRBJ2-3; 8 positions match TRBD1. Germline lookup yields CDR1 SGHAT and CDR2 FQNNGV. The CDR3 runs to 16 residues. With 3 bases clipped from V and 1 base from J, the junction kept 6 bases outside the gene matches. The CDR3 protein is CASSFSRGPRTDTQYF. The CDR3 DNA reads as TGTGCCAGCAGCTTCAGCAGGGGGCCCCGCACAGATACGCAGTATTTT.

This sequence joins TRBV7-8 and TRBJ2-3; D not resolved. This CDR3 spans 16 amino acids. V was shortened by 0 bases and J by 2 bases, with 12 bases between the two germline ends. Germline CDR1 is SGHVS and CDR2 is FQNEAQ. The CDR3 loop reads CASSLATILLTDTQYF. The CDR3 DNA sequence: TGTGCCAGCAGCTTAGCTACCATACTACTCACAGATACGCAGTATTTT.

The chain couples TRBV7-2 to TRBJ2-5; no definite D call. V lost 5 bases to trimming and J lost 7 bases, with 14 bases between them. Germline loops: CDR1 SGHTA, CDR2 FQGNSA. The CDR3 is 13 amino acids. CDR3 sequence (DNA): TGTGCCAGCAGCCCTCTCACCTTAGGGACCCAGTACTTC. Amino acid sequence: CASSPLTLGTQYF.

The rearrangement uses TRBV7-2 and TRBJ2-7; D might be TRBD1 (5 bases). Germline V lookup: CDR1 SGHTA, CDR2 FQGNSA. The V and J ends lost 1 base and 7 bases respectively, with 11 bases between them. The CDR3 spans 13 residues. CDR3 protein: CASSLEGPREQYF. The CDR3, as DNA: TGTGCCAGCAGCTTAGAGGGGCCGCGGGAGCAGTACTTC.

The genes are TRBV28 and TRBJ2-5; possibly TRBD2 for D (6 bases). Gene TRBJ2-7 matches the end of the DNA better, so the J call may be wrong. There are 16 residues in the CDR3. The germline V gene has CDR1 MDHEN and CDR2 SYDVKM. DNA of the CDR3: TGTGCCAGCAGCTCTTTTGGGCAGGGAGGCTTCTACGAGCAGTACTTC. As protein: CASSSFGQGGFYEQYF.

The V call is TRBV12-3 or TRBV12-4, the J call TRBJ2-2, with 12 bases fitting TRBD2. The CDR3 length is 18 residues. J was trimmed by 6 bases and V by 5 bases; bases with no gene match: 13. The CDR3 region has the DNA TGTGCCAGCAGTACCACTAGCGGGGGGACCTTCAGGGCCGGGGAGCTGTTTTTT. Amino acids: CASSTTSGGTFRAGELFF.

This clonotype showed up just a few times. The rearrangement joins TRBV24-1 to TRBJ1-4; TRBD1 is a possible D gene (5 bases). CDR3 length: 18 amino acids. Germline V gives CDR1 KGHDR, CDR2 SFDVKD. Between the trimmed V and J ends, which lost 2 bases and 1 base, there was a span of 16 bases. This CDR3 reads CATSDSRRGSRTNEKLFF. The CDR3 DNA reads as TGTGCCACCAGTGATTCCCGCCGGGGGTCAAGAACTAATGAAAAACTGTTTTTT.

The V call is TRBV4-3, the J call TRBJ1-1; tentatively, D is TRBD1 (5 bases). Germline CDR1 reads LGHNA; CDR2 reads YSLEER. With 0 bases removed from V and 5 bases from J, the gap between germline ends came to 13 bases. The CDR3 loop spans 15 amino acids. This chain's CDR3 is CASSQDGASGTEAFF. Written as DNA, the CDR3 is TGCGCCAGCAGCCAAGATGGGGCTTCGGGGACTGAAGCTTTCTTT.

This clonotype occurred a few times. V usage is TRBV7-6 and J usage is TRBJ1-5; no clear D gene. CDR1 is SGHVS, CDR2 FNYEAQ, per germline. The V end lost 2 bases, the J end lost 7 bases, and 18 bases lay between the germline ends. The CDR3 spans 16 residues. CDR3 in DNA: TGTGCCAGCAGCTTATTCCCCCGGGGAAGGGCCCAGCCCCAGCATTTT. It yields the protein CASSLFPRGRAQPQHF.

The CDR3 reads CASSQDKGSTEAFF. As DNA, the CDR3 is TGCGCCAGCAGCCAAGATAAGGGCAGCACTGAAGCTTTCTTT. This chain links TRBV4-1 with TRBJ1-1; D is unclear. Trimming shortened V by 0 bases and J by 4 bases, and 9 bases separated the two germline ends. Germline CDR1 is MGHRA and CDR2 is YSYEKL. The CDR3 extends over 14 amino acids.

The chain has TRBV7-2 and TRBJ2-1; TRBD2 is a possible D gene (5 bases). Germline CDR1 and CDR2: SGHTA and FQGNSA. V was cut by 1 base and J by 14 bases, with 24 bases left in between. This CDR3 spans 16 amino acids. CDR3 protein: CASSLGTSPEVVSEFF. The CDR3 coding sequence is TGTGCCAGCAGCTTAGGTACCAGTCCGGAGGTCGTGTCTGAGTTCTTC.

This clonotype was observed a handful of times. The V gene is TRBV7-2, the J gene TRBJ2-3; 7 bases line up with TRBD2. Germline V lookup: CDR1 SGHTA, CDR2 FQGNSA. The CDR3 has 14 amino acids. V lost 5 bases and J lost 4; bases outside the gene matches: 6. In nucleotides, the CDR3 is TGTGCCAGCAGCCCACGGACTAGGTCAGATACGCAGTATTTT. The encoded protein is CASSPRTRSDTQYF.

The chain combines TRBV6-5 with TRBJ2-3; no definite D call. The germline V gene has CDR1 MNHEY and CDR2 SVGAGI. The V and J ends lost 6 bases and 10 bases respectively, with 20 bases between them. CDR3 size: 14 residues. CDR3 bases: TGTGCCAGCAGCTCACCCTCTTCCGAGGATGCGCAGTATTTT. This encodes CASSSPSSEDAQYF.

Note on this clonotype: A read error may explain this, as a much larger clone is one base away. The chain combines TRBV11-3 with TRBJ1-2, with a weak D call TRBD1 (5 bases). The CDR3 spans 13 residues. Trimming pared 5 bases from V and 5 bases from J, leaving 12 bases between. Germline assignment: CDR1 SGHNT and CDR2 YENEEA. The CDR3 spells CASSPGREYGYTF. Written as DNA, the CDR3 is TGTGCCAGCAGCCCGGGCAGGGAATATGGCTACACCTTC.

This clonotype was seen many times. The J gene is TRBJ2-1, the V gene TRBV29-1; D is ambiguous. V lost 2 bases and J 9 bases, leaving 5 bases between the germline ends. Germline V gene sequence: CDR1 SQVTM, CDR2 ANQGSEA. The length of the CDR3 is 10 residues. DNA for the CDR3: TGCAGCGTTGAAAGGTTTGAGCAGTTCTTC. Residues: CSVERFEQFF.

The V and J genes are TRBV20-1 and TRBJ2-2, with D possibly TRBD1 on 5 matching bases. Deletions cut 0 bases from V and 4 bases from J, with 12 bases between. The CDR3 has 15 amino acids. Germline CDR1 is DFQATT and CDR2 is SNEGSKA (reference sequence). The CDR3 DNA reads as TGCAGTGCTAGAGACAGGGTAACGAGCACCGGGGAGCTGTTTTTT. Translated: CSARDRVTSTGELFF.

The chain is built from TRBV7-2 and TRBJ1-1; weak D call: TRBD1 (5 bases). V dropped 1 base and J dropped 8 bases, with 11 bases sitting between them. The germline gives CDR1 SGHTA, CDR2 FQGNSA. The CDR3 covers 13 residues. The CDR3 here is CASSLVRQGEAFF. CDR3 DNA sequence: TGTGCCAGCAGCTTAGTACGGCAGGGAGAAGCTTTCTTT.

The gene calls are TRBV4-3 and TRBJ2-1; D might be TRBD2 (5 bases). Deletions cut 0 bases from V and 8 bases from J, with 14 bases between. CDR1 is LGHNA and CDR2 is YSLEER in the germline V gene. The CDR3 runs to 15 residues. CDR3 amino acids: CASSQDVLAVYEQFF. The CDR3 nucleotides are TGCGCCAGCAGCCAAGATGTTCTAGCCGTGTATGAGCAGTTCTTC.

This clonotype was seen more than once but under ten times. The chain recombines TRBV3-1 with TRBJ2-5, with TRBD1 matching over 10 bases. Germline CDR1 and CDR2: LGHDT and YNNKEL (reference sequence). Unmatched junction bases numbered 7, after V lost 0 bases and J lost 9 bases. The CDR3 length is 15 residues. The CDR3 sequence: CASSQDRTGGLAQYF. The CDR3 nucleotides are TGTGCCAGCAGCCAAGATCGGACAGGGGGTTTGGCCCAGTACTTC.

As regards this clonotype: A junction boundary mismatches the germline segment, possibly from a read error. The chain uses TRBV20-1 and TRBJ2-1; a possible D gene is TRBD2 (6 bases). CDR3 size: 15 residues. CDR1 DFQATT and CDR2 SNEGSKA come from the germline V gene (reference sequence). CDR3 in DNA: TGCAGCGCTAGAGTAGGGCGGGATGTCTACAATGAGCAGTTCTTC. This codes for CSARVGRDVYNEQFF.

This clonotype has a handful of counts. The V call is TRBV5-1, the J call TRBJ2-7; unclear D gene. V gave up 4 bases and J gave up 2 bases, with 13 bases separating them. This CDR3 is 14 amino acids long. CDR1 and CDR2 (germline): SGHRS, YFSETQ. In DNA form, the CDR3 reads TGCGCCAGCAGCGTAGACCTCCCCCCCTACGAGCAGTACTTC. Its protein is CASSVDLPPYEQYF.

In this sample, this clonotype turned up many times. The CDR3 region is CASSPSGQGYEQYF. CDR3 bases: TGTGCCAGCTCACCATCGGGACAGGGCTACGAGCAGTACTTC. The chain links TRBV18 to TRBJ2-7; 9 bases are shared with TRBD1. The length of the CDR3 is 14 residues. Germline assignment: CDR1 KGHSH and CDR2 LQKENI. The ends lost 2 bases at V and 3 bases at J; junction bases unmatched: 2.

The J gene is TRBJ2-5, the V gene TRBV10-3, with 7 positions matching TRBD2. J was trimmed by 1 base and V by 5 bases; bases with no gene match: 1. Germline loops: CDR1 ENHRY, CDR2 SYGVKD. The CDR3 sequence is 13 residues long. CDR3 region: CAISLAVQETQYF. CDR3 nucleotide sequence: TGTGCCATCAGTCTAGCGGTCCAAGAGACCCAGTACTTC.

This clonotype has just one count. The genes are TRBV11-2 and TRBJ2-4, with 9 positions matching TRBD2. CDR1 is SGHAT and CDR2 is FQNNGV in the germline V gene. The CDR3 is 15 amino acids. Here the CDR3 reads CTSSSAPEAGGTQYF. CDR3 nucleotide sequence: TGTACTAGCAGCTCGGCCCCTGAAGCGGGGGGTACTCAGTACTTC.

J is TRBJ2-1 and V is TRBV5-1; possible D gene TRBD2, 5 bases. V was clipped by 4 bases and J by 0 bases, with 17 bases between them. This CDR3 has 17 amino acids. Germline V lookup: CDR1 SGHRS, CDR2 YFSETQ. The CDR3 reads CASSPGDPNSSYNEQFF. The DNA for the CDR3 is TGCGCCAGCAGCCCCGGGGATCCGAACAGCTCCTACAATGAGCAGTTCTTC. Supplemented by reference TRBV5-1 and TRBJ2-1, the full variable domain reads KAGVTQTPRYLIKTRGQQVTLSCSPISGHRSVSWYQQTPGQGLQFLFEYFSETQRNKGNFPGRFSGRQFSNSRSEMNVSTLELGDSALYLCASSPGDPNSSYNEQFFGPGTRLTVL.